Listed below are T cell receptor beta chains from one sample, sequenced in a study of blood T cells in healthy people across ages. MiXCR, run by TCRdb on the 5' RACE reads, gives a single entry per CDR3 protein. The repertoire includes 600,000 to 800,000 distinct CDR3 sequences, about 50% of them detected once, and roughly 12% sits in the top ten. Sequencing input: blood. These receptors were taken from an elderly woman in good health. The CDR3 runs from the conserved cysteine through the conserved F or W.

length: 17; V: TRBV27; J: TRBJ2-5; CDR3: CASRRFLKLAEKETQYF
length: 15; V: TRBV3-1; J: TRBJ2-1; CDR3: CASSGPGAPYKEQFF
length: 12; V: TRBV12-3/TRBV12-4; J: TRBJ2-7; CDR3: CASSLRPNEQYF
length: 15; V: TRBV12-3/TRBV12-4; J: TRBJ1-2; CDR3: CASSSTGGTNYGYTF
length: 14; V: TRBV20-1; J: TRBJ2-7; CDR3: CSARDRGKSYEQYF
length: 15; V: TRBV10-3; J: TRBJ2-2; CDR3: CAISLRKTDHGELFF
length: 13; V: TRBV2; J: TRBJ2-7; CDR3: CASSGRSTYEQYF
length: 16; V: TRBV5-8; J: TRBJ2-2; CDR3: CASRVRLSSNTGELFF
length: 14; V: TRBV3-1; J: TRBJ2-5; CDR3: CASSQELVPYGQYF
length: 14; V: TRBV5-4; J: TRBJ2-1; CDR3: CASSPPEALREQFF
length: 15; V: TRBV7-3; J: TRBJ2-5; CDR3: CASSLIATNKETQYF
length: 15; V: TRBV7-2; J: TRBJ2-5; CDR3: CASSSILARQETQYF
length: 13; V: TRBV6-4; J: TRBJ2-5; CDR3: CASTHTQRETQYF
length: 14; V: TRBV25-1; J: TRBJ2-1; CDR3: CASSGAGFYNEQFF
length: 10; V: TRBV29-1; J: TRBJ1-1; CDR3: CSARDVKAFF
length: 17; V: TRBV5-1; J: TRBJ2-1; CDR3: CASSPRTSGRPYNEQFF
length: 15; V: TRBV12-3/TRBV12-4; J: TRBJ1-2; CDR3: CASSPSGQDDYGYTF
length: 13; V: TRBV15; J: TRBJ2-7; CDR3: CATSRSGAHEQYF